This TCR beta chain was retrieved from a study of OX40 agonist ivuxolimab in advanced cancers. Assay used: immunoSEQ multiplex PCR; TCRdb lists only in-frame clones, some missing. The sample carries tens of thousands of clones, about 86% recorded once. This CDR3 has 16 amino acids. J was trimmed by 4 bases and V by 4 bases; bases with no gene match: 5. Germline-derived CDR1 and CDR2 are SGHNT and YYREEE (reference sequence). Concerning this clone: Its antigen is currently unknown.

Autoimmune disease history or systemic immunosuppression was exclusionary. Overall study findings and caveats: Certain nonresponders likewise exhibited a low normalized T-cell clonal expansion.

The starting material was CD4+ or CD8+ T cells sorted from blood, obtained in a trial of the OX40 agonist ivuxolimab. The J gene is TRBJ2-5, the V gene TRBV5-4; 15 bases align to TRBD2. The sequence derives from an adult with an advanced solid tumor such as melanoma, head and neck, liver or kidney cancer. CDR3 loop: CASSLGLAGGGETQYF. In DNA form, the CDR3 reads TGTGCCAGCAGCCTGGGACTAGCGGGGGGTGGAGAGACCCAGTACTTC.